A selection of T cell receptor beta chains follows, all from one sample in a study of cytomegalovirus exposure and HLA in healthy donors. Data came from immunoSEQ multiplex PCR; TCRdb stores just in-frame clones and leaves some out. This sample carries fewer than 300,000 clones, 80% to 90% of them seen once, and the ten largest clones take 3.5% to 4%. Sequencing was carried out using PBMCs. These receptors came from a middle-aged man in good health and CMV-seropositive. Each CDR3 is given without its conserved first and last residue. Clone size appears in some rows only: once, few, many, or a class for an expanded clone.

>TRBV5-4|12|TRBJ1-2|.
ASSLSGIDYGYT
>TRBV7-9|14|TRBJ2-1|once
ASIENSGSSYNEQF
>TRBV28|12|TRBJ2-7|.
ASSFGAASYEQY
>TRBV28|9|TRBJ2-7|.
ASKETYEQY
>TRBV2|14|TRBJ1-5|.
ASSEATGDSNQPQH
>TRBV10-3|11|TRBJ2-7|.
ATGTSGNYEQY
>TRBV18|13|TRBJ2-1|.
ASSPPGTGGNEQF
>TRBV7-2|9|TRBJ2-5|.
ASSPQETQY
>TRBV5-8|13|TRBJ1-4|once
ASSNLETLNEKLF
>TRBV6-5|13|TRBJ2-7|.
ASSLTGLGDYEQY
>TRBV19|13|TRBJ1-1|.
ASSITTGLNTEAF
>TRBV5-4|12|TRBJ1-4|.
ASRPQGSDEKLF
>TRBV5-1|14|TRBJ2-5|.
ASSLDPSGAQETQY
>TRBV6-5|13|TRBJ2-7|once
ASSSPRAGKDEQY
>TRBV28|12|TRBJ2-7|few
ATWAGLSSYEQY
>TRBV2|13|TRBJ2-1|.
ASSEPRGYYNEQF
>TRBV6-5|12|TRBJ1-3|.
ASSSTGGENTIY
>TRBV10-3|14|TRBJ2-1|.
AISESELADYNEQF
>TRBV9|13|.|.
ASSASGLAVYEQY
>TRBV7-2|13|TRBJ2-1|once
ASSLERVSYNEQF
>TRBV4-1|13|TRBJ1-1|.
ASSHGQGPWAEAF
>TRBV7-9|14|TRBJ2-1|once
SSSLVLATSYNEQF
>TRBV13|10|TRBJ1-1|.
ASRTGYTEAF
>TRBV7-2|12|TRBJ2-7|.
ASSFDRVTYEQY
>TRBV27|12|TRBJ2-7|.
ASSFEGAGYEQY
>TRBV5-1|15|TRBJ2-2|.
ASSLDTRGLGTGELF
>TRBV4-3|11|TRBJ2-5|.
ASSPRRGETQY
>TRBV28|13|TRBJ2-3|.
ASSLGRGSTDTQY
>TRBV6-1|13|TRBJ1-5|once
ASSEGQLSNQPQH
>TRBV4-1|13|TRBJ1-2|.
ASSQGGGLNYGYT
>TRBV9|16|TRBJ2-3|.
ASSDSPAWTGSTDTQY
>TRBV6-1|12|TRBJ2-2|.
ASIVGLTTGELF
>TRBV12-5|10|TRBJ2-7|.
ASGLGHYEQY
>TRBV29-1|9|TRBJ2-7|.
SAGTAYEQY
>TRBV6-5|13|TRBJ1-1|.
ASSYSNRVGTEAF
>TRBV7-9|12|TRBJ2-1|.
ASSIPTARAEQF
>TRBV4-1|12|TRBJ2-5|.
ASSRQGGEETQY
>TRBV6-6|12|TRBJ2-5|.
ASREQTGVETQY
>TRBV27|14|TRBJ2-1|.
ASSLLLSGRANEQF
>TRBV4-2|13|TRBJ2-7|.
ASSQKVRGAYEQY
>TRBV28|12|TRBJ1-5|.
ASTGTGGLQPQH
>TRBV6-1|13|TRBJ2-1|once
ASRTGTGDYNEQF
>TRBV28|13|TRBJ2-7|.
ASSLKLAGPLEQY
>TRBV28|9|TRBJ2-7|few
ASSFSYEQY
>TRBV7-9|15|.|.
ASSHSSGGLNSYEQY
>TRBV7-3|14|TRBJ2-7|.
ASSLWGGSNLDEQY
>TRBV19|10|TRBJ2-1|.
ASSPNNNEQF
>TRBV5-1|12|TRBJ2-7|.
ASSLGQSTYEQY
>TRBV19|10|TRBJ2-2|.
ASSPFTGELF